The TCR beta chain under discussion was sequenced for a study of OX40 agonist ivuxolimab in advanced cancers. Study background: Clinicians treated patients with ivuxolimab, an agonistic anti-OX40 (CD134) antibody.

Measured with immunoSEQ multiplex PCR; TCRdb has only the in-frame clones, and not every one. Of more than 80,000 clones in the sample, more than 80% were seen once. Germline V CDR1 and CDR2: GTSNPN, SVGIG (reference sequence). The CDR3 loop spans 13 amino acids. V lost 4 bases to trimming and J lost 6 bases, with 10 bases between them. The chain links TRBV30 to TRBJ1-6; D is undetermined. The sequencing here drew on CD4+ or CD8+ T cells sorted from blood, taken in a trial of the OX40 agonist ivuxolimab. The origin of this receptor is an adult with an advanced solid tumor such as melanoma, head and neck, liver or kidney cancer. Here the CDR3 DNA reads TGTGCCTGGACAGGCCTTGGTAATTCACCCCTCCACTTT. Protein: CAWTGLGNSPLHF.